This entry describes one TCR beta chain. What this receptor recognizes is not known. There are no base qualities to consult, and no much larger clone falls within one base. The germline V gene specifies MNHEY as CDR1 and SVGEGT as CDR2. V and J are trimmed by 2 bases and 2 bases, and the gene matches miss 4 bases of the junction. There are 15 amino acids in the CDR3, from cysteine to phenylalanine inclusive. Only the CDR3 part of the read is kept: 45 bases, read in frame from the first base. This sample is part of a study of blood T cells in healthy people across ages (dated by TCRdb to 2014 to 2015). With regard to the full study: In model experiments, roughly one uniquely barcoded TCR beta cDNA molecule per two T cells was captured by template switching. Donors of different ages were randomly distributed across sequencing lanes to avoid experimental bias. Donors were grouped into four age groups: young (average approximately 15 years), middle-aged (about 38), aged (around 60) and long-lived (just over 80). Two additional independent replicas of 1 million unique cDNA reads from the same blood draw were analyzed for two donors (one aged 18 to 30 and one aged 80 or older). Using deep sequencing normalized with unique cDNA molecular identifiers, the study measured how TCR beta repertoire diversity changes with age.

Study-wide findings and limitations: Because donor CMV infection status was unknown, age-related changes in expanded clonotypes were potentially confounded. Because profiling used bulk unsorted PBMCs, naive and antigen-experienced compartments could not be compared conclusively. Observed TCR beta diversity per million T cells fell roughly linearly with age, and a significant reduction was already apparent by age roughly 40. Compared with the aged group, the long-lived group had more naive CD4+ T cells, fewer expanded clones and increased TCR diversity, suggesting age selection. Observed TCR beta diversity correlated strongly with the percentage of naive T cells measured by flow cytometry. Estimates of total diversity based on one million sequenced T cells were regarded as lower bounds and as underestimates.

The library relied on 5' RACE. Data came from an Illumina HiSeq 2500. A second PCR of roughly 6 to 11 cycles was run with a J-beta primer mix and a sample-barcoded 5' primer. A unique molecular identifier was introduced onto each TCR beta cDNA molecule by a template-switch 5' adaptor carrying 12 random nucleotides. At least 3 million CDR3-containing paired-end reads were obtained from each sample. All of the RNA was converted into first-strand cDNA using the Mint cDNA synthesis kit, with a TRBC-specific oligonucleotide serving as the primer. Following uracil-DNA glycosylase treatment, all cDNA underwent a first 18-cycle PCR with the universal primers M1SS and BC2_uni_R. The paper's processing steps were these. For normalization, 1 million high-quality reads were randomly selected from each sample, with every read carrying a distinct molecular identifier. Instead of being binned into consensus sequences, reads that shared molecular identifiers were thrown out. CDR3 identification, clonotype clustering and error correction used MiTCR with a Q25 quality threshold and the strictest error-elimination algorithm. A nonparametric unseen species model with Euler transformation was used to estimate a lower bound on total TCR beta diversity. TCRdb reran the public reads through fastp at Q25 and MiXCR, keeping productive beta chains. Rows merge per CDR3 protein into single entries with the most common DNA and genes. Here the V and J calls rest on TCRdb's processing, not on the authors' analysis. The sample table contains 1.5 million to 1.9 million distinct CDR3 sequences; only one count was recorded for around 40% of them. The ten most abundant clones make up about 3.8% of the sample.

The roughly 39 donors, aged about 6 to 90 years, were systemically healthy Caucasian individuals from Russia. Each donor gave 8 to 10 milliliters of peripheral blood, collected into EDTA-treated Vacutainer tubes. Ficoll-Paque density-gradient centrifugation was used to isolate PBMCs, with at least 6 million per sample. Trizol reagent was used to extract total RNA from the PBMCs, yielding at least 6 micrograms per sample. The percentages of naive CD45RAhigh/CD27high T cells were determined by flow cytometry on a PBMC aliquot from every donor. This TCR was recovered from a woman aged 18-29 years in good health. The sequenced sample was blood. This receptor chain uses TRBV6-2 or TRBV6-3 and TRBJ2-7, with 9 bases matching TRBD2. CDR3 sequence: CASSYRVAGAYEQYF. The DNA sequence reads TGTGCCAGCAGTTACAGAGTAGCGGGGGCCTACGAGCAGTACTTC.